This T cell receptor beta chain was sequenced for a study of blood T cell repertoires in COVID-19. Trimming shortened V by 4 bases and J by 8 bases, and 14 bases separated the two germline ends. Germline CDR1 and CDR2: LGHNT and FRNRAP. This CDR3 spans 13 amino acids. Here immunoSEQ multiplex PCR was the method, and the copy in TCRdb shows in-frame clones only, minus some. Here the sample spans about 82,000 clones, 70% to 90% being singletons. The chain joins TRBV12-5 to TRBJ1-1; no clear D gene. The sample consisted of peripheral blood. The clonotype originates from an elderly man with active or convalescent COVID-19. The CDR3 reads CASGWEYKGEAFF. CDR3 sequence (DNA): TGTGCTAGTGGTTGGGAGTATAAAGGAGAAGCTTTCTTT.